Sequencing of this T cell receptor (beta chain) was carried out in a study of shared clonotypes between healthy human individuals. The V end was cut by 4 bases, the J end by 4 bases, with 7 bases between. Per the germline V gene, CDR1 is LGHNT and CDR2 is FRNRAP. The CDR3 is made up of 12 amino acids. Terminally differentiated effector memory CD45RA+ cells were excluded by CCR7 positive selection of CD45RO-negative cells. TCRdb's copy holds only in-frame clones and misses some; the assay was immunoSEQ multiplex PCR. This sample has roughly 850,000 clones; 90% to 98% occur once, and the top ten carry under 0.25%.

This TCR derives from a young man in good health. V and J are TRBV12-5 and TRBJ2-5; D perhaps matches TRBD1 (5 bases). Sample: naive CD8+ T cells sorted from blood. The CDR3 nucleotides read TGTGCTAGTGGTTGGGGCCGAGAGACCCAGTACTTC. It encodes CASGWGRETQYF. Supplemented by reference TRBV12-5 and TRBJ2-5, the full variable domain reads DARVTQTPRHKVTEMGQEVTMRCQPILGHNTVFWYRQTMMQGLELLAYFRNRAPLDDSGMPKDRFSAEMPDATLATLKIQPSEPRDSAVYFCASGWGRETQYFGPGTRLLVL.